This T cell receptor beta chain came from a study of T cell repertoires in cytomegalovirus infection. Study-level background: Indications of both CMV infection and matching HLA type were provided by public TCR beta signatures.

The J segment lost 6 bases and the V segment lost 5 bases, leaving 6 bases of the junction unmatched. This CDR3 has 14 residues. Per germline, CDR1 SGHVS and CDR2 FQNEAQ. The table lists this clonotype with many counts. TCRdb processed the reads anew with MiXCR; each CDR3 protein has one entry. The sample lists roughly 500,000 distinct CDR3 sequences, 16% occurring once. The TCR sequence derives from a human donor in good health (CMV status not recorded). Some clones in this sample may be carry-over from other donors' samples. The chain combines TRBV7-8 with TRBJ1-5; 8 positions agree with TRBD1. The sample consisted of CD8+ T cells from PBMCs. This chain's CDR3 is CASSEDRERQPQHF. CDR3 bases: TGTGCCAGCAGCGAGGACAGGGAACGTCAGCCCCAGCATTTT.